This TCR beta chain was identified during a study of T cells in Graves' hyperthyroidism and ophthalmopathy. This clonotype was recorded a few times. What it recognizes is unknown. A junction end diverges from the germline sequence, so it may reflect a read error. General study results and limits: Blood also held most thyroid clonotypes expanded beyond 0.001.

The study excluded patients with uncontrolled infection, other autoimmune disease, pregnancy or lactation. The authors took PBMCs from roughly 9.5 ml fresh peripheral blood. Template material for amplifying TCR beta CDR3 regions consisted of RNA transcripts. The HTBI primer set served for first-round RT-PCR of the TCR CDR3. TCRdb independently ran MiXCR on the multiplex PCR reads; one entry per CDR3 protein. The sample carries about 400,000 distinct CDR3 sequences, approximately 15% recorded once. The CDR3 extends over 13 amino acids. Germline CDR1 is SGHNT and CDR2 is YENEEA. V gene TRBV11-3 combines with J gene TRBJ2-5; 11 bases are a match to TRBD2. The source is a young woman with Graves' hyperthyroidism. The sample consisted of blood. The CDR3 spells CASSLAGGETQHF. In nucleotides, the CDR3 is TGTGCCAGCAGCCTAGCGGGGGGAGAGACCCAGCACTTC. The variable domain in full, completed from reference TRBV11-3 and TRBJ2-5, reads EAGVVQSPRYKIIEKKQPVAFWCNPISGHNTLYWYLQNLGQGPELLIRYENEEAVDDSQLPKDRFSAERLKGVDSTLKIQPAELGDSAVYLCASSLAGGETQHFGPGTRLLVL.